A selection of T cell receptor beta chains follows, all from one sample in a study of blood T cells in healthy people across ages. TCRdb passed the 5' RACE reads through MiXCR, listing each CDR3 protein once. The repertoire holds some 320,000 distinct CDR3 sequences, 25% to 30% seen once, with about 30% in the top ten. Input material: blood. These receptors were collected from a woman between 65 and 79 years old in good health. Each CDR3 is given with its conserved first and last residue. Fields, in order: D gene, V gene, clone size, J gene, CDR3 DNA, CDR3 protein. D genes are given only for firm matches. Only part of the rows carry a size: once, few, many, or a class if the clone is expanded.

>.|TRBV5-1|.|TRBJ2-1
TGCGCCAGCAGCTTGGGGGTGGGCGGAGAAGATGAGCAGTTCTTC
CASSLGVGGEDEQFF
>.|TRBV2|few|TRBJ2-3
TGTGCCAGCAACAGTAGGGCAGGAGGAACCACAGATACGCAGTATTTT
CASNSRAGGTTDTQYF
>.|TRBV7-7|few|TRBJ2-5
TGTGCTAGCAGCTTGGTCGGAACAAGAGAGACCCAGTACTTC
CASSLVGTRETQYF
>.|TRBV19|.|TRBJ2-5
TGTGCCAGTAGTCCGCCGGGCCAAGAGACCCAGTACTTC
CASSPPGQETQYF
>TRBD2|TRBV9|.|TRBJ2-7
TGTGCCAGCAGCCCGGGACTAGCGGGAGAAGAGCAGTACTTC
CASSPGLAGEEQYF
>.|TRBV4-1|.|TRBJ2-1
TGCGCCAGCAGCCAAGCACAGGGGACTTACAATGAGCAGTTCTTC
CASSQAQGTYNEQFF
>.|TRBV3-1|.|TRBJ2-7
TGTGCCAGCAGCCGAAGAGGATCGACAGCCAGCTCCTACGAGCAGTACTTC
CASSRRGSTASSYEQYF
>TRBD2|TRBV19|.|TRBJ2-5
TGTGCCACCAAAAGAGGACTAGCTGGGCAAGAGACCCTGTACTTC
CATKRGLAGQETLYF
>TRBD2|TRBV6-1|few|TRBJ2-3
TGTGCCAGCAGGAGAGGGAGGGGACCTGGCACAGATACGCAGTATTTT
CASRRGRGPGTDTQYF
>TRBD1|TRBV6-5|.|TRBJ1-3
TGTGCCAGCAGAACAGGGGGAACTGGAAACACCATATATTTT
CASRTGGTGNTIYF
>TRBD1|TRBV27|.|TRBJ2-7
TGTGCCAGCACAAAGTCCCGGGACAGGTTTCAGGGGTACGAGCAGTACTTC
CASTKSRDRFQGYEQYF
>.|TRBV29-1|once|TRBJ2-1
.
CSVGTGSRF
>.|TRBV29-1|.|TRBJ2-5
TGCAGCCACGAGGGGTATCAAGAGACCCAGTACTTC
CSHEGYQETQYF
>.|TRBV2|.|TRBJ2-3
TGTGCCAGCAGTGAAGCGGAAGGGATCGGCACAGATACGCAGTATTTT
CASSEAEGIGTDTQYF
>.|TRBV18|many|TRBJ2-5
TGTGCCAGCTCACTCGGATCCGCACAAGAGACCCAGTACTTC
CASSLGSAQETQYF
>.|TRBV5-4|.|TRBJ2-3
TGTGCCAGCAGCTTGGCCTCAGATACGCAGTATTTT
CASSLASDTQYF
>.|TRBV7-2|once|TRBJ2-5
TGTGCCAGCAGCTTAGCTGCGGGTGGGGTGCAAGAGACCCAGTACTTC
CASSLAAGGVQETQYF
>TRBD2|TRBV7-9|.|TRBJ2-1
TGTGCCAGCAGGCGCCCCCCTAGCGGGCCTCGGCGGAATGAGCAGTTCTTC
CASRRPPSGPRRNEQFF
>.|TRBV5-1|once|TRBJ2-1
TGCGCCAGCAGCTTGATCCGAGGGAATGAGCAGTTCTTC
CASSLIRGNEQFF
>.|TRBV7-6|few|TRBJ2-2
TGTGCCAGCAGCGATTATGAGCCCGGGGAGCTGTTTTTT
CASSDYEPGELFF
>TRBD2|TRBV7-2|many|TRBJ2-5
TGTGCCAGCAGCGTCGGACTAGCTCAAGAGACCCAGTACTTC
CASSVGLAQETQYF
>.|TRBV27|few|TRBJ1-5
TGTGCCAGCAGAACCGGGGCCTATAGCAATCAGCCCCGGCATTTT
CASRTGAYSNQPRHF
>.|TRBV7-2|.|TRBJ2-3
TGTGCCAGCAGCTTAGACGGCAGGGCCTCAGATACGCAGTATTTT
CASSLDGRASDTQYF
>.|TRBV6-1|.|TRBJ1-1
TGTGCCAGCAAGATGGACCCTGGGGGCGAGGCTTTCTTT
CASKMDPGGEAFF
>.|TRBV7-2|few|TRBJ2-3
TGTGCCAGCAGCGCCAGGGGGGCGAAGGGGCTACGCACAGATACGCAGTATTTT
CASSARGAKGLRTDTQYF
>TRBD2|TRBV20-1|.|TRBJ2-3
TGCAGTGCTAGAGCTCACTCCGGGGGGGGAAGGGGAGATACGCAGTATTTT
CSARAHSGGGRGDTQYF
>TRBD2|TRBV29-1|.|TRBJ2-2
TGCAGCGTTGAAGATCCGTCGGGACTAGGGGACACCGGGGAGCTGTTTTTT
CSVEDPSGLGDTGELFF
>.|TRBV20-1|.|TRBJ1-1
TGCAGTGCTAGAGATTTCCCACCTGAAGCTTTCTTT
CSARDFPPEAFF
>.|TRBV6-5|.|TRBJ2-2
TGTGCCAGCAGTTACTCCCGTTCGGGGGAGCTGTTTTTT
CASSYSRSGELFF
>.|TRBV19|.|TRBJ2-7
TGTGCCAGTAGTACGGGACTGGGGATCTACGAGCAGTACTTC
CASSTGLGIYEQYF
>TRBD1|TRBV2|few|TRBJ2-1
TGTGCCAGCACCCCAGGGACAGTTCCTGCGAATGAGCAGTTCTTC
CASTPGTVPANEQFF
>.|TRBV7-9|.|TRBJ2-7
TGTGCCAGCAGCTTAGGTGAAGGGGCCTACGAGCAGTACTTC
CASSLGEGAYEQYF
>.|TRBV25-1|few|TRBJ1-6
TGTGCCAGCAGCCCCGGGCTTTCACCCCTCCACTTT
CASSPGLSPLHF
>.|TRBV5-1|.|TRBJ1-1
TGCGCCAGCAGTTCGGCGGATGGGGAGATGAACACTGAAGCTTTCTTT
CASSSADGEMNTEAFF
>TRBD2|TRBV20-1|few|TRBJ2-1
TGCAGTGCTAGAAAAGGGACTAGCGGGAGGAGGTATGAGCAGTTCTTC
CSARKGTSGRRYEQFF
>TRBD1|TRBV28|.|TRBJ1-1
TGTGCCAGCAGTACCAGGGGGAGGGGAAACACTGAAGCTTTCTTT
CASSTRGRGNTEAFF
>.|TRBV12-3/TRBV12-4|many|TRBJ2-1
TGTGCCAGCAGTTTAGCTACGGCGTCCTACAATGAGCAGTTCTTC
CASSLATASYNEQFF
>.|TRBV20-1|few|TRBJ1-2
TGCAGTGCCATGTACAGACTCTATGGCTACACCTTC
CSAMYRLYGYTF
>TRBD1|TRBV10-3|.|TRBJ2-4
TGTGCCATCAGAGAGGACAGGGGTAACATTCAGTACTTC
CAIREDRGNIQYF
>TRBD2|TRBV20-1|few|TRBJ2-4
TGCAGTGCTCCGGGACTAGCGGGATTCAAAAACATTCAGTACTTC
CSAPGLAGFKNIQYF
>.|TRBV20-1|few|TRBJ2-3
TGCAGTGCTAGTTGGCTCAAGAGGACAGATACGCAGTATTTT
CSASWLKRTDTQYF
>.|TRBV2|.|TRBJ2-7
TGTGCCAGCAGTGCGTTGAGGCTTGCGGATCGGTACTTC
CASSALRLADRYF
>TRBD2|TRBV7-2|.|TRBJ2-3
TGTGCCAGCAGCCCCCCGGGACTAGCGGGAGGTCGGGGGCAGTATTTT
CASSPPGLAGGRGQYF